This T cell receptor (beta chain) was captured in a study of blood T cell repertoires in COVID-19. Study information: Both acute and convalescent COVID-19 samples were obtained from the United States, Italy and Spain.

As processed by the authors: By means of reference gene primer amplification, nucleated cell counts were estimated. Using immunoSEQ multiplex PCR, the repertoire was profiled, and TCRdb retains in-frame clones only, with some absent. V, J and clone size are taken as reported in that table, and D and trimming were inferred from the DNA itself. Among more than 150,000 clones, about 88% were seen once, and the ten largest hold less than 3.5%. Germline CDR1 MNHEY, CDR2 SVGEGT. The CDR3 length is 14 residues. The V gene end was trimmed by 2 bases and the J gene end by 5 bases; junction bases not matched to a gene: 1. This clone came up a few times.

The sequenced sample consisted of peripheral blood. The genes are TRBV6-2 or TRBV6-3 and TRBJ1-5, with 9 bases matching TRBD1. This receptor was identified in a man in his forties with active or convalescent COVID-19. The DNA of the CDR3 is TGTGCCAGCAGTTACACAGGGGGCCATCAGCCCCAGCATTTT. Encoded protein: CASSYTGGHQPQHF.